Below are 20 T cell receptor beta chains sequenced from a single sample in a study of STAT5B mutations in CD4+ large granular lymphocyte leukemia. Generated by immunoSEQ multiplex PCR, the TCRdb table keeps only in-frame clones and is missing some. The sample has 30,000 or so clones; over 70% are singletons. The sequencing input was CD4+ T cells from blood buffy coats. The receptors shown here come from a human donor in good health.

The CDR3 nucleotides are TGTGCCAGCAGTTACTTCACAGGGGGGCCCCAAGAGACCCAGTACTTC. Residues: CASSYFTGGPQETQYF. The V call is TRBV6-5, the J call TRBJ2-5, with 8 positions matching TRBD1. CDR1 is MNHEY and CDR2 is SVGAGI in the germline V gene. This CDR3 is built from 16 residues. Trimming took 1 base from V and 1 from J; bases not matched to a gene: 5.

The V call is TRBV10-3, the J call TRBJ2-5; the D gene is possibly TRBD1 (6 bases). The CDR3 is 14 amino acids. Germline V gene data show CDR1 as ENHRY and CDR2 as SYGVKD. Trimming shortened V by 3 bases and J by 1 base, and 9 bases separated the two germline ends. CDR3 sequence: CAISEGGAQETQYF. In DNA, the CDR3 is TGTGCCATCAGTGAAGGGGGAGCCCAAGAGACCCAGTACTTC.

The chain recombines TRBV30 with TRBJ1-1; D is undetermined. Germline V gene data show CDR1 as GTSNPN and CDR2 as SVGIG (reference sequence). The CDR3 sequence is 11 residues long. The CDR3 loop reads CVGQQNTEAFF. CDR3 bases: TGTGTCGGGCAGCAGAACACTGAAGCTTTCTTT.

This chain connects TRBV11-2 to TRBJ2-5, with D possibly being TRBD2 (6 bases). V lost 2 bases and J lost 10, with 8 bases in between. The CDR3 sequence is 11 residues long. Germline V gene data show CDR1 as SGHAT and CDR2 as FQNNGV. Here the CDR3 reads CASSLWEDQYF. The CDR3 coding sequence is TGTGCCAGCAGCTTATGGGAGGACCAGTACTTC.

About this clone itself: Its ends do not fully match the called genes, so a read error is possible. V gene TRBV7-7 combines with J gene TRBJ1-1; D not certain. The CDR3 has 13 residues. CDR1 and CDR2 from the germline V gene are SSHAT and FNYEAQ (reference sequence). CDR3 sequence: CASSLERNTEAFF. CDR3 nucleotides: TGTGCTAGCAGCTTAGAGCGGAACACTGAAGCTTTCTTT.

The V and J genes are TRBV10-3 and TRBJ2-2; maybe TRBD2 (6 bases). Between the trimmed V and J ends, which lost 4 bases and 1 base, there was a span of 10 bases. Germline-derived CDR1 and CDR2 are ENHRY and SYGVKD. This CDR3 has 15 amino acids. CDR3 DNA sequence: TGTGCCATCAGTGTAGCTAGCGAGAACACCGGGGAGCTGTTTTTT. Encoded protein: CAISVASENTGELFF.

This clone has more than one count but fewer than ten. This sequence joins TRBV2 and TRBJ2-3; D is unclear. Germline assignment: CDR1 SNHLY and CDR2 FYNNEI. The CDR3 is made up of 13 amino acids. The V and J ends lost 3 bases and 0 bases respectively, with 4 bases between them. The chain's CDR3 is CASSDYSTDTQYF. The CDR3 bases are TGTGCCAGCAGTGATTATAGCACAGATACGCAGTATTTT.

The gene calls are TRBV6-1 and TRBJ1-1, with D unresolved. CDR1 and CDR2 from the germline V gene are MNHNS and SASEGT. Trimming took 7 bases from V and 1 from J, leaving 10 bases between them. This CDR3 has 13 residues. The CDR3 protein is CASIGSGNTEAFF. The CDR3 nucleotides are TGTGCCAGCATTGGATCCGGGAACACTGAAGCTTTCTTT.

The chain uses TRBV11-3 and TRBJ1-3; unclear D gene. Trimming removed 5 bases at V and 2 bases at J, with 13 bases between. This CDR3 region has 15 residues. The germline CDR1 and CDR2 sequences are SGHNT and YENEEA. CDR3 nucleotides: TGTGCCAGCAGCGCCCGGAGCCAACCTGGAAACACCATATATTTT. It yields the protein CASSARSQPGNTIYF.

This sequence joins TRBV18 and TRBJ2-1; 10 bases agree with TRBD2. The germline CDR1 and CDR2 sequences are KGHSH and LQKENI. Trimming at V came to 4 bases and at J to 4 bases, leaving 4 bases not matched to a gene. There are 15 residues in the CDR3. CDR3: CASSQGLAVYNEQFF. The CDR3 DNA sequence: TGTGCCAGCTCACAAGGACTAGCGGTTTACAATGAGCAGTTCTTC.

The J gene is TRBJ2-2, the V gene TRBV28; D is possibly TRBD2 (6 bases). V lost 5 bases to trimming and J lost 0 bases, with 10 bases between them. Germline V gene data show CDR1 as MDHEN and CDR2 as SYDVKM. The CDR3 runs 15 residues. CDR3 sequence reads: CASSGREPNTGELFF. CDR3 bases: TGTGCCAGCAGTGGGCGGGAACCGAACACCGGGGAGCTGTTTTTT.

This chain joins TRBV27 and TRBJ2-7; 7 positions match TRBD1. CDR1 is MNHEY, CDR2 SMNVEV, per germline (reference sequence). This CDR3 comprises 14 residues. V lost 6 bases, J lost 3 bases, and 8 bases stayed unmatched. CDR3 bases: TGTGCCAGCAGGGAGACAGGGAGTCTCTACGAGCAGTACTTC. Amino acids: CASRETGSLYEQYF.

The chain is built from TRBV30 and TRBJ1-6, with no clear D. Trimming left V 0 bases short and J 4 bases short, with 10 bases between. The germline V gene has CDR1 GTSNPN and CDR2 SVGIG (reference sequence). The CDR3 is made up of 15 amino acids. DNA for the CDR3: TGTGCCTGGAGTGTAGTGTCGGGGTATAATTCACCCCTCCACTTT. Translating it yields CAWSVVSGYNSPLHF.

The sample holds a few counts of this clone. The rearrangement joins TRBV11-2 to TRBJ1-4; D not resolved. V lost 1 base and J lost 3, with 6 bases in between. Germline CDR1 reads SGHAT; CDR2 reads FQNNGV. The CDR3 has 14 residues. As DNA, the CDR3 is TGTGCCAGCAGCTTAGGAGGGCCTAATGAAAAACTGTTTTTT. Amino acid sequence: CASSLGGPNEKLFF. The variable domain in full, completed from reference TRBV11-2 and TRBJ1-4, reads EAGVAQSPRYKIIEKRQSVAFWCNPISGHATLYWYQQILGQGPKLLIQFQNNGVVDDSQLPKDRFSAERLKGVDSTLKIQPAKLEDSAVYLCASSLGGPNEKLFFGSGTQLSVL.

J is TRBJ2-5 and V is TRBV20-1; D remains ambiguous. Trimming took off 7 bases at V and 5 bases at J, with 11 bases between the two ends. The CDR3 totals 11 residues. CDR1 and CDR2 from the germline V gene are DFQATT and SNEGSKA (reference sequence). The CDR3 sequence is CSEAIIETQYF. DNA for the CDR3: TGCAGTGAAGCCATTATTGAGACCCAGTACTTC.

The chain employs TRBV5-1 and TRBJ2-5; tentative D call: TRBD1 (6 bases). The CDR3 is 15 residues long. The ends were cut back, 0 bases at V and 4 bases at J, with 13 bases in the middle. Germline CDR1 SGHRS, CDR2 YFSETQ. Written as DNA, the CDR3 is TGCGCCAGCAGCTTGGCGGCAGGGGAGAGAGAGACCCAGTACTTC. This gives the protein CASSLAAGERETQYF.

The chain uses TRBV10-1 and TRBJ2-1; D is unclear. Trimming shortened V by 0 bases and J by 7 bases, and 7 bases separated the two germline ends. The CDR3 spans 13 residues. Germline CDR1 and CDR2: WNHNN and SYGVQD (reference sequence). CDR3 coding DNA: TGCGCCAGCAGTGAGTCCTCGAGGAATGAGCAGTTCTTC. Amino acids: CASSESSRNEQFF.

Remarks on this clone: The junction differs from germline at one of its ends, possibly a read error. The CDR3 DNA is TGCAGCGTTGAGAGACTGTCCTCCGAGCAGTACTTC. Amino acid sequence: CSVERLSSEQYF. The V gene is TRBV29-1, the J gene TRBJ2-7, with D unclear. Germline V gives CDR1 SQVTM, CDR2 ANQGSEA. The CDR3 length is 12 residues.

The CDR3 loop is CAYSSEGAFEAFF. The CDR3 bases are TGTGCCTACTCTTCCGAGGGGGCCTTTGAAGCTTTCTTT. The rearrangement links TRBV2 to TRBJ1-1; 7 bases agree with TRBD1. The V gene's germline CDR1 is SNHLY and CDR2 FYNNEI. V was clipped by 11 bases and J by 7 bases; unmatched bases: 13. The CDR3 sequence is 13 residues long.

The chain has TRBV6-1 and TRBJ1-2, with 9 bases lining up with TRBD1. The length of the CDR3 is 15 residues. Trimming at V came to 4 bases and at J to 2 bases, leaving 5 bases not matched to a gene. Looked up from germline, CDR1 is MNHNS and CDR2 is SASEGT. The CDR3 region is CASSVRTGANYGYTF. CDR3 sequence (DNA): TGTGCCAGCAGTGTGAGGACAGGGGCGAACTATGGCTACACCTTC.